The sample holds a few counts of the clone carrying this T cell receptor beta chain. The antigen is unknown. These data originate in a study of cytomegalovirus exposure and HLA in healthy donors. Study-wide results and limits: Across all donors, roughly uniform sequencing depth was an assumption of the presence/absence analyses. It was confirmed in vitro that three of the CMV-associated chains were specific for CMV antigens. Altogether, 164 TCR beta chains were recorded as cytomegalovirus-associated.

These donors, healthy bone marrow donors, were studied. Germline CDR1 and CDR2: SGHRS and YFSETQ. J was trimmed by 6 bases and V by 0 bases; bases with no gene match: 3. The CDR3 spans 13 residues. PCR amplification relied on 60 Vbeta primers (plus 13 Jbeta primers). The assay was immunoSEQ multiplex PCR, and TCRdb's table has in-frame clones only and misses some. Altogether about 99,000 clones are present, around 73% being singletons, with the ten largest covering 3% to 3.5%. This chain connects TRBV5-1 to TRBJ2-7, with 7 positions matching TRBD1. This clonotype was obtained from a middle-aged man in good health and CMV-seronegative. The sequenced sample was PBMCs. The DNA of the CDR3 is TGCGCCAGCAGCTTGGGACAGGGACGCGAGCAGTACTTC. Translation gives CASSLGQGREQYF.